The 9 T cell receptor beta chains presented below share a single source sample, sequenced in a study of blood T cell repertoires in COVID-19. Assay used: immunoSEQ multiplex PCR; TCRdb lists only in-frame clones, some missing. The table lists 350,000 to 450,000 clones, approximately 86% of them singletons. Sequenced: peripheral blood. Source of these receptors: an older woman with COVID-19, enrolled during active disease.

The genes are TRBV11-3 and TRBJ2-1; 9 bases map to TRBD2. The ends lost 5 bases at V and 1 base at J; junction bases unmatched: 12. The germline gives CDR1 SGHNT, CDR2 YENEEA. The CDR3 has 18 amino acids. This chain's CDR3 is CASSPRGGAGLSYNEQFF. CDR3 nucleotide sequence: TGTGCCAGCAGCCCGCGGGGGGGCGCGGGATTATCCTACAATGAGCAGTTCTTC.

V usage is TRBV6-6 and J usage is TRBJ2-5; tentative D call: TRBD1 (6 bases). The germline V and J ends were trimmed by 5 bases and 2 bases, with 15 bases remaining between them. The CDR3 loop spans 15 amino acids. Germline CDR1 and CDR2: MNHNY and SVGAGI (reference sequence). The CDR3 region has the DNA TGTGCCAGCAGTCCCTACTCGGACAGACAAGAGACCCAGTACTTC. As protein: CASSPYSDRQETQYF.

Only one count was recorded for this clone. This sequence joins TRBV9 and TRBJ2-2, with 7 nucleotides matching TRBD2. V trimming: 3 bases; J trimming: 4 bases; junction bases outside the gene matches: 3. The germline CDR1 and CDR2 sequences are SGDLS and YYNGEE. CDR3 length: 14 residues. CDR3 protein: CASSAGGFTGELFF. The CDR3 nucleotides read TGTGCCAGCAGCGCCGGGGGGTTCACCGGGGAGCTGTTTTTT.

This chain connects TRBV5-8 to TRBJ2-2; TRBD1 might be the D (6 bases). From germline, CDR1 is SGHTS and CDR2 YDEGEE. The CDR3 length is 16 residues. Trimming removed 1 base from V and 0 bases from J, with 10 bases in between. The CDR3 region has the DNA TGTGCCAGCAGCTTGTGGGGGCTGGCGAACACCGGGGAGCTGTTTTTT. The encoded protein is CASSLWGLANTGELFF.

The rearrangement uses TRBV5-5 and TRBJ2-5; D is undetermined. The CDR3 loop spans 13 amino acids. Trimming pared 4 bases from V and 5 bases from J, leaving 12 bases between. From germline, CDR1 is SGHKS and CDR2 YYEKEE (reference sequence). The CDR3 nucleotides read TGTGCCAGCAGCCTAATGAGCGAGGAGACCCAGTACTTC. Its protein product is CASSLMSEETQYF.

CDR3 in amino acids: CASSFPADTQYF. The CDR3 DNA reads as TGTGCCAGCAGTTTTCCAGCAGATACGCAGTATTTT. The rearrangement uses TRBV27 and TRBJ2-3, with D uncertain. There are 12 residues in the CDR3. The V end lost 3 bases, the J end lost 4 bases, and 5 bases lay between the germline ends. Germline CDR1 MNHEY, CDR2 SMNVEV (reference sequence).

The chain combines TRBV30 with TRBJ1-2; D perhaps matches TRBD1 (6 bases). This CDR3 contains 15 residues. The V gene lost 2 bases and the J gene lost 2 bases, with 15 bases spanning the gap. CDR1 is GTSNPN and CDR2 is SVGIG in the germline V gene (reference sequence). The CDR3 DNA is TGTGCCTGGAGTACAGGGCCGACCTCGAACTATGGCTACACCTTC. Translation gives CAWSTGPTSNYGYTF.

The CDR3 coding sequence is TGTGCCAGCAGCCCAGGGACAGGGGGGGATCAGCCCCAGCATTTT. Protein: CASSPGTGGDQPQHF. The rearrangement uses TRBV5-6 and TRBJ1-5, with 11 bases that match TRBD1. Germline lookup yields CDR1 SGHDT and CDR2 YYEEEE. The junction had 5 bases not matched to a gene; V was cut back by 4 bases and J by 5 bases. The CDR3 length is 15 residues.

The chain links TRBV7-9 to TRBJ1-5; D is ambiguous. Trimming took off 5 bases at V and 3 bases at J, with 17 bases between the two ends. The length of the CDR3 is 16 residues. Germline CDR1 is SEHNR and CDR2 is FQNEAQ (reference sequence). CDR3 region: CASSPSGARNNQPQHF. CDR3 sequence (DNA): TGTGCCAGCAGCCCCTCCGGAGCGAGGAACAATCAGCCCCAGCATTTT.